Listed below are T cell receptor beta chains from one sample, sequenced in a study of T cell repertoires in cytomegalovirus infection. TCRdb re-called the reads through MiXCR, storing one row per CDR3 protein. Among 45,000 to 60,000 distinct CDR3 sequences listed, around 18% were seen once. Their antigen targets remain unknown. Specimen: CD8+ T cells from cultured PBMCs, collected from culture after CMV antigen stimulation. These receptor sequences come from a human donor in good health (CMV status not recorded). Some clones in this sample may be carry-over from other donors' samples. Both conserved end residues are part of each CDR3. The D gene is left open where the match is weak. Clone sizes are given selectively: once, few, many, or a class where the clone is expanded.

abundance	v_gene	j_gene	d_gene	CDR3aa	CDR3nt
few	TRBV5-4	TRBJ2-1	TRBD2	CASSPGTIVDEQFF	TGTGCCAGCAGCCCCGGGACTATCGTCGATGAGCAGTTCTTC
-	TRBV6-5	TRBJ1-5	-	CASSYKGYYRLPIQPQHF	TGTGCCAGCAGTTACAAGGGGTACTACAGGTTACCGATCCAGCCCCAGCATTTT
few	TRBV2	TRBJ2-7	-	CATGTFSYEQYF	TGTGCCACCGGGACATTCTCCTACGAGCAGTACTTC
-	TRBV6-2/TRBV6-3	TRBJ2-2	-	CASSPWGTTNTGELFF	TGTGCCAGCAGTCCTTGGGGGACCACGAACACCGGGGAGCTGTTTTTT
many	TRBV7-2	TRBJ2-1	TRBD2	CASSSRTSGRAGEQFF	TGTGCCAGCAGCTCGCGGACTAGCGGGAGGGCGGGGGAGCAGTTCTTC
-	TRBV7-4	TRBJ1-2	TRBD1	CASSPVPPGQDYGYTF	TGTGCCAGCAGCCCCGTTCCCCCGGGACAGGACTATGGCTACACCTTC
few	TRBV19	TRBJ1-2	TRBD1	CASSIRDRDDYGYTF	TGTGCCAGTAGTATCCGGGACAGGGACGACTATGGCTACACCTTC
few	TRBV6-2/TRBV6-3	TRBJ1-1	-	CASSYWPGGNTEAFF	TGTGCCAGCAGTTACTGGCCAGGCGGGAACACTGAAGCTTTCTTT
-	TRBV20-1	TRBJ2-3	TRBD2	CSALRLAQHSTDTQYF	TGCAGTGCTCTCAGACTAGCGCAACACAGCACAGATACGCAGTATTTT
-	TRBV19	TRBJ2-3	TRBD1	CASSSMDRVTDTQYF	TGTGCCAGTAGTTCGATGGACAGGGTTACAGATACGCAGTATTTT
few	TRBV12-3/TRBV12-4	TRBJ2-3	-	CASTPEGELNTDTQYF	TGTGCCAGCACCCCGGAGGGGGAGCTCAACACAGATACGCAGTATTTT
many	TRBV15	TRBJ1-2	-	CATSSRDKGYGYTF	TGTGCCACCAGCAGTCGGGATAAGGGATATGGCTACACCTTC
few	TRBV19	TRBJ2-3	TRBD2	CASSILGGRAADTQYF	TGTGCCAGTAGTATCTTGGGCGGGAGGGCCGCAGATACGCAGTATTTT
few	TRBV19	TRBJ1-5	-	CASSHAQGRDQPQHF	TGTGCCAGTAGCCACGCACAGGGAAGGGATCAGCCCCAGCATTTT
few	TRBV4-3	TRBJ1-2	TRBD1	CASSQLTGIGYTF	TGCGCCAGCAGCCAATTGACAGGGATTGGCTACACCTTC
few	TRBV7-2	TRBJ2-1	TRBD2	CASSLVSAGGPKNEQFF	TGTGCCAGCAGCTTAGTCTCTGCGGGAGGGCCTAAAAATGAGCAGTTCTTC
few	TRBV27	TRBJ1-5	-	CATGMTGLNQPQHF	TGTGCCACCGGAATGACGGGACTAAATCAGCCCCAGCATTTT
-	TRBV7-9	TRBJ1-6	-	CASSLSQGRTYNSPLHF	TGTGCCAGCAGCCTAAGCCAGGGTCGGACCTATAATTCACCCCTCCACTTT
-	TRBV5-1	TRBJ1-1	TRBD1	CASTSTGRTGMNTEAFF	TGCGCCAGCACCTCGACGGGGAGGACAGGGATGAACACTGAAGCTTTCTTT
-	TRBV12-5	TRBJ2-2	TRBD1	CASGPTTGNFPGELFF	TGTGCTAGTGGTCCCACGACAGGGAATTTTCCCGGGGAGCTGTTTTTT
few	TRBV19	TRBJ2-1	-	CASSYGLSNEQFF	TGTGCCAGTAGTTACGGACTGTCGAATGAGCAGTTCTTC
-	TRBV20-1	TRBJ2-1	TRBD2	CSAPHLGSGRAGEQFF	TGCAGTGCTCCGCACTTAGGTAGCGGGAGGGCCGGTGAGCAGTTCTTC
many	TRBV15	TRBJ2-5	TRBD2	CATSSVFLGTSGGKETQYF	TGTGCCACCAGCAGCGTCTTCCTTGGGACTAGCGGGGGTAAAGAGACCCAGTACTTC
few	TRBV7-8	TRBJ1-1	TRBD1	CASSFPGGTEAFF	TGTGCCAGCAGCTTCCCAGGGGGCACTGAAGCTTTCTTT
-	TRBV6-6	TRBJ2-3	-	CASIAQASTDTQYF	TGTGCCAGCATCGCACAGGCGAGCACAGATACGCAGTATTTT
few	TRBV12-5	TRBJ2-5	-	CASGGATQYF	TGTGCTAGTGGTGGCGCGACCCAGTACTTC
few	TRBV7-2	TRBJ2-5	-	CASSLPEGPGEETQYF	TGTGCCAGCAGCCTTCCTGAGGGCCCCGGGGAAGAGACCCAGTACTTC
-	TRBV24-1	TRBJ2-1	-	CATSAAGTYNEQFF	TGTGCCACCAGTGCGGCAGGGACCTACAATGAGCAGTTCTTC
few	TRBV19	TRBJ1-1	-	CASSRRDYYTEAFF	TGTGCCAGTAGTCGCCGGGACTATTACACTGAAGCTTTCTTT
-	TRBV7-2	TRBJ1-2	-	CASSLVGEASGYTF	TGTGCCAGCAGCTTAGTTGGTGAAGCAAGCGGCTACACCTTC
-	TRBV7-9	TRBJ2-1	-	CASSLFSPGTRYNEQFF	TGTGCCAGCAGCCTATTCTCACCCGGGACAAGGTACAATGAGCAGTTCTTC
-	TRBV27	TRBJ1-2	-	CASSFGGRYGYTF	TGTGCCAGCAGTTTCGGGGGGAGGTATGGCTACACCTTC
-	TRBV7-9	TRBJ2-7	TRBD2	CASSSTSGSSYEQYF	TGTGCCAGCAGCTCTACTAGCGGGAGTAGTTACGAGCAGTACTTC
few	TRBV7-9	TRBJ2-7	TRBD2	CASSLAETSGPYEQYF	TGTGCCAGCAGCTTAGCGGAGACTAGCGGGCCTTACGAGCAGTACTTC
-	TRBV7-9	TRBJ2-2	TRBD1	CASSLGPRDRVTGELFF	TGTGCCAGCAGCTTAGGCCCCCGGGACAGGGTGACCGGGGAGCTGTTTTTT
-	TRBV7-8	TRBJ1-1	TRBD1	CASSSAGTALMNTEAFF	TGTGCCAGCAGCTCCGCCGGGACAGCCCTGATGAACACTGAAGCTTTCTTT
-	TRBV30	TRBJ2-4	-	CAWTDRSQNIQYF	TGTGCCTGGACAGATCGTTCCCAAAACATTCAGTACTTC
-	TRBV27	TRBJ1-1	-	CASSLKWGTEAFF	TGTGCCAGCAGTTTAAAGTGGGGAACTGAAGCTTTCTTT
-	TRBV15	TRBJ2-7	-	CAVRDAYSYEQYF	TGTGCCGTTCGGGACGCCTATTCCTACGAGCAGTACTTC
many	TRBV19	TRBJ2-7	TRBD2	CASSITSGGEQYF	TGTGCCAGTAGTATAACCTCGGGGGGCGAGCAGTACTTC
-	TRBV7-8	TRBJ2-1	TRBD2	CASSTPGGPGLNEQFF	TGTGCCAGCAGCACCCCGGGGGGGCCGGGTCTGAATGAGCAGTTCTTC
-	TRBV9	TRBJ1-2	-	CASSVENNLQGYTF	TGTGCCAGCAGCGTAGAAAACAACTTGCAAGGCTACACCTTC
-	TRBV28	TRBJ2-5	-	CASSGQGGQETQYF	TGTGCCAGCAGTGGCCAGGGGGGACAAGAGACCCAGTACTTC
few	TRBV7-2	TRBJ2-7	-	CASSLGIGGYEQYF	TGTGCCAGCAGCTTAGGGATAGGGGGCTACGAGCAGTACTTC
few	TRBV7-2	TRBJ1-2	-	CASSLGDSSFYGYTF	TGTGCCAGCAGCTTGGGAGACAGCTCCTTCTATGGCTACACCTTC
-	TRBV4-2	TRBJ2-2	-	CASSPLKGYTGELFF	TGTGCCAGCAGCCCTTTAAAAGGGTACACCGGGGAGCTGTTTTTT
few	TRBV12-3/TRBV12-4	TRBJ1-4	-	CASSLRLEEKLFF	TGTGCCAGCAGTTTAAGACTCGAAGAAAAACTGTTTTTT
few	TRBV10-3	TRBJ1-2	-	CAAGEGDYGYTF	TGTGCCGCTGGGGAGGGCGACTATGGCTACACCTTC
few	TRBV7-2	TRBJ2-7	TRBD1	CASSYTGDEQYF	TGTGCCAGCAGCTACACAGGGGACGAGCAGTACTTC
-	TRBV7-9	TRBJ2-2	TRBD1	CASSLPGGEGTGELFF	TGTGCCAGCAGCCTGCCAGGGGGCGAGGGAACCGGGGAGCTGTTTTTT
-	TRBV7-9	TRBJ2-7	-	CASSLSTGLYEQYF	TGTGCCAGCAGCTTAAGTACAGGTTTGTACGAGCAGTACTTC
few	TRBV29-1	TRBJ2-5	-	CSVDSEQYF	TGCAGCGTTGATTCTGAACAGTACTTC
few	TRBV27	TRBJ1-1	-	CASSLYGGEAFF	TGTGCCAGCAGTTTATACGGGGGTGAAGCTTTCTTT
few	TRBV6-2/TRBV6-3	TRBJ2-2	TRBD1	CASSQRGTGGTGELFF	TGTGCCAGCAGTCAACGAGGGACAGGGGGCACCGGGGAGCTGTTTTTT